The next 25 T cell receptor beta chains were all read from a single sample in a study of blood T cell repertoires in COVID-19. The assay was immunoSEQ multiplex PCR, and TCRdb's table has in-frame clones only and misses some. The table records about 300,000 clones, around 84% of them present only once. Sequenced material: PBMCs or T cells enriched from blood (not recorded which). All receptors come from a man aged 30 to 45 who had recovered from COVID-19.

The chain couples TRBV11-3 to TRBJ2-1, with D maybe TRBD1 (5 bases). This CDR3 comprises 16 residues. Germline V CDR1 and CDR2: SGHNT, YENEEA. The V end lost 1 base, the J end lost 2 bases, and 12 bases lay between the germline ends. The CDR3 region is CASSLVSRVPYNEQFF. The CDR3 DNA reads TGTGCCAGCAGCTTAGTGTCCAGGGTTCCCTACAATGAGCAGTTCTTC.

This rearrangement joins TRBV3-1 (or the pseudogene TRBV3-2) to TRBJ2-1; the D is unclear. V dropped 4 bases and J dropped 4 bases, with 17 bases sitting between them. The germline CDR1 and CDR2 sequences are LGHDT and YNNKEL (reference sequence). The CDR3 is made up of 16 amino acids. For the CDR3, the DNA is TGTGCCAGCAGCCCAGGATCTGGCCTGAAGTACAATGAGCAGTTCTTC. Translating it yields CASSPGSGLKYNEQFF.

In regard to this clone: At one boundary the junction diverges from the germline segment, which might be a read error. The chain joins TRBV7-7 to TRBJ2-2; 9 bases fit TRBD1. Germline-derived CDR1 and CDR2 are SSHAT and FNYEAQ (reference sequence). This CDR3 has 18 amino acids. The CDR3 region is CASSLGLPGTGYTGELFF. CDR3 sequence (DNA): TGTGCTAGCAGCTTAGGTCTTCCCGGGACAGGGTACACCGGGGAGCTGTTTTTT.

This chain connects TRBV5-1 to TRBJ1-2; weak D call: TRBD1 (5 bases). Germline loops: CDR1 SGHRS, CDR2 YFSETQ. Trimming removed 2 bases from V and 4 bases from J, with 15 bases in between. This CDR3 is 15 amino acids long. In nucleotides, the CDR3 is TGCGCCAGCAGCTTTGACGGGGGAGTGGGCTATGGCTACACCTTC. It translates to CASSFDGGVGYGYTF. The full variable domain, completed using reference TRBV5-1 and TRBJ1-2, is KAGVTQTPRYLIKTRGQQVTLSCSPISGHRSVSWYQQTPGQGLQFLFEYFSETQRNKGNFPGRFSGRQFSNSRSEMNVSTLELGDSALYLCASSFDGGVGYGYTFGSGTRLTVV.

The CDR3 protein is CASSEKTGHRSSYNEQFF. As DNA, the CDR3 is TGTGCCAGCAGTGAAAAGACTGGACATCGGAGCTCCTACAATGAGCAGTTCTTC. The chain employs TRBV2 and TRBJ2-1; TRBD1 might be the D (5 bases). CDR3 length equals 18 residues. V was cut by 2 bases and J by 0 bases, with 17 bases left in between. Germline V lookup: CDR1 SNHLY, CDR2 FYNNEI.

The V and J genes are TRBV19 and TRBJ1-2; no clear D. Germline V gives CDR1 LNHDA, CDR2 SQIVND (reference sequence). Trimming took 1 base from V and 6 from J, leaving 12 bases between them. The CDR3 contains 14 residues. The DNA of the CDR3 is TGTGCCAGTAGTATAGGGTTGGGGAGCGATGGCTACACCTTC. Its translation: CASSIGLGSDGYTF.

The CDR3, as DNA: TGTGCCAGCAGTTACACAGGCACTAATCGATACGAGCAGTACTTC. Translation gives CASSYTGTNRYEQYF. The J gene is TRBJ2-7, the V gene TRBV6-5; possibly TRBD1 for D (5 bases). V was trimmed by 2 bases and J by 4 bases, leaving 15 bases between them. There are 15 residues in the CDR3. The germline CDR1 and CDR2 sequences are MNHEY and SVGAGI.

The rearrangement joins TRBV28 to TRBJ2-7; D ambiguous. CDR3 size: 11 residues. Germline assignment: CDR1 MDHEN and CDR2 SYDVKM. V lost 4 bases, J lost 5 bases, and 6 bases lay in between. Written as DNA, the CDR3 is TGTGCCAGCAGTTATATTGACGAGCAGTACTTC. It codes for CASSYIDEQYF.

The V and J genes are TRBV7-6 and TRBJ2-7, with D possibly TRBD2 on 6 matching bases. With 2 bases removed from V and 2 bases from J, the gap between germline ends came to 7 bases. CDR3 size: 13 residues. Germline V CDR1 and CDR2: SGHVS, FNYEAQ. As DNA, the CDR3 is TGTGCCAGCAGCTTACCGGGGGCCTACGAGCAGTACTTC. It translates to CASSLPGAYEQYF. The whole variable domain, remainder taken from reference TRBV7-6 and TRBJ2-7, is GAGVSQSPRYKVTKRGQDVALRCDPISGHVSLYWYRQALGQGPEFLTYFNYEAQQDKSGLPNDRFSAERPEGSISTLTIQRTEQRDSAMYRCASSLPGAYEQYFGPGTRLTVT.

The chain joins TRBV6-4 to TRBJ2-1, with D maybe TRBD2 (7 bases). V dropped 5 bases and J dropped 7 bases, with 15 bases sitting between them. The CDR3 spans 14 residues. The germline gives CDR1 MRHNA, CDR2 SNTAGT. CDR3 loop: CASSLGGASNEQFF. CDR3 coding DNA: TGTGCCAGCAGTTTAGGGGGGGCATCAAATGAGCAGTTCTTC.

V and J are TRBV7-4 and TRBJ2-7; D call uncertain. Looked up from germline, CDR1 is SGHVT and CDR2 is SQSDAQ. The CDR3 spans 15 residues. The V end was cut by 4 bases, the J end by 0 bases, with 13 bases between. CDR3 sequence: CASSSPWRNSYEQYF. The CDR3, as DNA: TGTGCCAGCAGCTCCCCGTGGCGGAACTCCTACGAGCAGTACTTC.

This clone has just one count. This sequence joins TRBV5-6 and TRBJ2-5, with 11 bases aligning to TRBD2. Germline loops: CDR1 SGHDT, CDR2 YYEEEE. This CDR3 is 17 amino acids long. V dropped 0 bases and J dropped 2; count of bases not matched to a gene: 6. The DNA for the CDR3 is TGTGCCAGCAGCTTGGCGGCTAGCGGGGGGACACAAGAGACCCAGTACTTC. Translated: CASSLAASGGTQETQYF.

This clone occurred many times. This CDR3 is CASSLLESGLGEMNTEAFF. Here the CDR3 DNA reads TGTGCCAGCAGCTTGCTAGAATCAGGTCTTGGGGAGATGAACACTGAAGCTTTCTTT. J is TRBJ1-1 and V is TRBV7-9; no clear D. Germline V gene lookup returns CDR1 SEHNR and CDR2 FQNEAQ (reference sequence). V lost 3 bases to trimming and J lost 0 bases, with 23 bases between them. This CDR3 region has 19 residues.

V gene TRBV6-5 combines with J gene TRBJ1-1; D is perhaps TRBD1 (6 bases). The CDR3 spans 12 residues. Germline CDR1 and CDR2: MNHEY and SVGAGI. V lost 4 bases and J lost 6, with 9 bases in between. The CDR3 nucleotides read TGTGCCAGCAGTTTGCAGGGGTCTGAAGCTTTCTTT. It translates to CASSLQGSEAFF.

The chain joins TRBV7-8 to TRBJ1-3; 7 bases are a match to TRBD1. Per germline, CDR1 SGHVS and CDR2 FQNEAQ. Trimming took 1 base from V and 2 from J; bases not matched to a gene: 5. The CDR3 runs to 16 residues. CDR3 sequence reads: CASSLVTGVAGNTIYF. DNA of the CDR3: TGTGCCAGCAGCTTAGTTACAGGGGTGGCTGGAAACACCATATATTTT.

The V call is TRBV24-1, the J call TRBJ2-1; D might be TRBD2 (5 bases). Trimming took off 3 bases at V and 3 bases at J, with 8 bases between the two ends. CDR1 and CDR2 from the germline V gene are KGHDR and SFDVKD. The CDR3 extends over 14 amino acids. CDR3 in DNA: TGTGCCACCAGTGATACCCGGGGCTACAATGAGCAGTTCTTC. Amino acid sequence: CATSDTRGYNEQFF.

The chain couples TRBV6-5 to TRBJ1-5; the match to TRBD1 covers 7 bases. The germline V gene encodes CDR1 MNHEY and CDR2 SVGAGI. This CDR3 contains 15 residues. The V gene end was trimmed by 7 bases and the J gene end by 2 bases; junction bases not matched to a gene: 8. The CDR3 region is CASTDRVLGNQPQHF. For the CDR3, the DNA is TGTGCCAGCACCGACAGGGTTTTGGGCAATCAGCCCCAGCATTTT.

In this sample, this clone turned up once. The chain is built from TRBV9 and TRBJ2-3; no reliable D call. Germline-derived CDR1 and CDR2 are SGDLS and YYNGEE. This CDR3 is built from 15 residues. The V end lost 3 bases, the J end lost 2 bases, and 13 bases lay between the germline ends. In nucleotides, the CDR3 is TGTGCCAGCAGCGCGACCCGACTTGACACAGATACGCAGTATTTT. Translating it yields CASSATRLDTDTQYF. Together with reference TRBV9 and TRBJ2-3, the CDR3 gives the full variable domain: DSGVTQTPKHLITATGQRVTLRCSPRSGDLSVYWYQQSLDQGLQFLIQYYNGEERAKGNILERFSAQQFPDLHSELNLSSLELGDSALYFCASSATRLDTDTQYFGPGTRLTVL.

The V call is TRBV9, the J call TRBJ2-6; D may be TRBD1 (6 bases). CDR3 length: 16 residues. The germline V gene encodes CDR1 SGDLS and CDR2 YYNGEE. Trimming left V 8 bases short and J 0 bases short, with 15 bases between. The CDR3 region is CASLRQVRSGANVLTF. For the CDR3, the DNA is TGTGCCAGTCTAAGACAGGTCCGCTCTGGGGCCAACGTCCTGACTTTC. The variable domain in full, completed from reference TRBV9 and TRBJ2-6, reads DSGVTQTPKHLITATGQRVTLRCSPRSGDLSVYWYQQSLDQGLQFLIQYYNGEERAKGNILERFSAQQFPDLHSELNLSSLELGDSALYFCASLRQVRSGANVLTFGAGSRLTVL.

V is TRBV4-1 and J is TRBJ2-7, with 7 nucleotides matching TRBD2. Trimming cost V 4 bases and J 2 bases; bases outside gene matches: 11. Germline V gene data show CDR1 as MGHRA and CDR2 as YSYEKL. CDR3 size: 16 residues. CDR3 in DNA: TGCGCCAGCAGCCTCGGAGCGGTAGCGGGCACCTACGAGCAGTACTTC. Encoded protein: CASSLGAVAGTYEQYF.

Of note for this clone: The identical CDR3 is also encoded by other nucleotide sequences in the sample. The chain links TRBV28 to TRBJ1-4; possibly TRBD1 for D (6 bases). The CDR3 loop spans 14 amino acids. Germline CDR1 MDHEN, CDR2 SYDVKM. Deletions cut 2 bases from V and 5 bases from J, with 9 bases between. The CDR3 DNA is TGTGCCAGCAGTTTAAGGCAGGGGAATGAAAAACTGTTTTTT. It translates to CASSLRQGNEKLFF.

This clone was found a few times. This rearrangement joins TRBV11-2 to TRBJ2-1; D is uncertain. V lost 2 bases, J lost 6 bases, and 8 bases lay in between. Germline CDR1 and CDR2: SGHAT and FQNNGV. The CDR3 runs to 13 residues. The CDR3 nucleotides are TGTGCCAGCAGCTTATTTTCTCGCAATGAGCAGTTCTTC. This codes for CASSLFSRNEQFF.

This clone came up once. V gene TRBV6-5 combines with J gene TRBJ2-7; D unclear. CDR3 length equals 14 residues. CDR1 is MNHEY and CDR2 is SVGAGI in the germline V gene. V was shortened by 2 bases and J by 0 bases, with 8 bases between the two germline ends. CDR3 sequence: CASSYGTASYEQYF. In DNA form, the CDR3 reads TGTGCCAGCAGTTACGGAACAGCCTCCTACGAGCAGTACTTC.

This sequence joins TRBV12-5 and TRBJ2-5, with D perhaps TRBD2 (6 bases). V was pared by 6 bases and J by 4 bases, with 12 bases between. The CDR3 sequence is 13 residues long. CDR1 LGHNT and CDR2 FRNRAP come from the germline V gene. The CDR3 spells CASGPQGGETQYF. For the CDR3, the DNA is TGTGCTAGTGGGCCGCAGGGAGGAGAGACCCAGTACTTC.

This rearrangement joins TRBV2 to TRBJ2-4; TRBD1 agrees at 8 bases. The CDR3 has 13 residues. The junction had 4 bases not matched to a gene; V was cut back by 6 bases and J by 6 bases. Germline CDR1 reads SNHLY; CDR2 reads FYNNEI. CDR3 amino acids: CASSLDRVNIQYF. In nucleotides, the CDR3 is TGTGCCAGCAGCCTGGACAGGGTAAACATTCAGTACTTC. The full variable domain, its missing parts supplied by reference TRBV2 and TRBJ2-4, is EPEVTQTPSHQVTQMGQEVILRCVPISNHLYFYWYRQILGQKVEFLVSFYNNEISEKSEIFDDQFSVERPDGSNFTLKIRSTKLEDSAMYFCASSLDRVNIQYFGAGTRLSVL.